Listed below are T cell receptor beta chains from one sample, sequenced in a study of beta chain features in type 1 diabetes. Here immunoSEQ multiplex PCR was the method, and the copy in TCRdb shows in-frame clones only, minus some. The sample lists about 140,000 clones; over 8% were seen once. Input material: central memory CD4+ T cells from blood. The receptor source for this set is a woman aged 40 to 49 in good health. The CDR3 runs from the conserved cysteine through the conserved F or W. A D gene is named only where the DNA matches it firmly. Size is stated for part of the rows, as once, few or many counts, or as a class when the clone is expanded.

CDR3 DNA: TGTGCCAGCAGTACTCCGGGACAGGGGGAGGCTCAGCCCCAGCATTTT
CDR3 protein: CASSTPGQGEAQPQHF
clone size: few
J gene: TRBJ1-5
D gene: TRBD1
V gene: TRBV28

CDR3 DNA: TGTGCCAGCAGCCCCGACAGGGTGGGGTCACCCCTCCACTTT
CDR3 protein: CASSPDRVGSPLHF
clone size: NA
J gene: TRBJ1-6
D gene: TRBD1
V gene: TRBV6-5

CDR3 DNA: TGTGCCAGCAGCTTGGAAGGGGGCGCATTTTACTACAATGAGCAGTTCTTC
CDR3 protein: CASSLEGGAFYYNEQFF
clone size: few
J gene: TRBJ2-1
D gene: TRBD1
V gene: TRBV5-6

CDR3 DNA: TGTGCCAGCAGACAAATCCAGGGGGCGGCCTACGAGCAGTACTTC
CDR3 protein: CASRQIQGAAYEQYF
clone size: few
J gene: TRBJ2-7
D gene: TRBD1
V gene: TRBV6-5

CDR3 DNA: TGTGCCAGCCCTCCCTGTACGGTGAACACTGAAGCTTTCTTT
CDR3 protein: CASPPCTVNTEAFF
clone size: few
J gene: TRBJ1-1
D gene: NA
V gene: TRBV27

CDR3 DNA: TGTGCCAGCAGTTTTCAGGAAAAACTGTTTTTT
CDR3 protein: CASSFQEKLFF
clone size: NA
J gene: TRBJ1-4
D gene: NA
V gene: TRBV28

CDR3 DNA: TGTGCCAGCAGAGGACAGGGGAGATATCAGCCCCAGCATTTT
CDR3 protein: CASRGQGRYQPQHF
clone size: NA
J gene: TRBJ1-5
D gene: TRBD1
V gene: TRBV6-1

CDR3 DNA: TGCGCCAGCAGCCGAGCAGAAGGGGGCACTGAAGCTTTCTTT
CDR3 protein: CASSRAEGGTEAFF
clone size: few
J gene: TRBJ1-1
D gene: NA
V gene: TRBV4-1

CDR3 DNA: TGTGCCAGCAGCGGGGAGGATCAGCCCCAGCATTTT
CDR3 protein: CASSGEDQPQHF
clone size: NA
J gene: TRBJ1-5
D gene: NA
V gene: TRBV7-2

CDR3 DNA: TGTGCCTGGAGTGTAGGGGGCCTCAGGGAAAATGAAAAACTGTTTTTT
CDR3 protein: CAWSVGGLRENEKLFF
clone size: NA
J gene: TRBJ1-4
D gene: TRBD1
V gene: TRBV30

CDR3 DNA: TGTGCCAGCAGCGCCCCTGGAGGCGATACGCAGTATTTT
CDR3 protein: CASSAPGGDTQYF
clone size: NA
J gene: TRBJ2-3
D gene: NA
V gene: TRBV9

CDR3 DNA: TGCAGCGTTGAAGATCTAGCCATTTTTTCCGAAGCTTTCTTT
CDR3 protein: CSVEDLAIFSEAFF
clone size: NA
J gene: TRBJ1-1
D gene: NA
V gene: TRBV29-1

CDR3 DNA: TGTGCCAGCAGCTTAGGCGGGTTGCGTACTGAAGCTTTCTTT
CDR3 protein: CASSLGGLRTEAFF
clone size: NA
J gene: TRBJ1-1
D gene: NA
V gene: TRBV7-2

CDR3 DNA: TGTGCCAGCAGCTGGGGACAGGGTGGGGACTACACCTTC
CDR3 protein: CASSWGQGGDYTF
clone size: few
J gene: TRBJ1-2
D gene: TRBD1
V gene: TRBV5-4

CDR3 DNA: TGTGCCAGCAGTTACCGGGGGAGCACAGATACGCAGTATTTT
CDR3 protein: CASSYRGSTDTQYF
clone size: NA
J gene: TRBJ2-3
D gene: NA
V gene: TRBV6-5

CDR3 DNA: TGTGCCAGCAGCCACTCGAGCGCTTCTAACTATGGCTACACCTTC
CDR3 protein: CASSHSSASNYGYTF
clone size: NA
J gene: TRBJ1-2
D gene: NA
V gene: TRBV6-6

CDR3 DNA: TGTGCCAGCAGCCCCCCCGGGGGGAAGGGCACCGGGGAGCTGTTTTTT
CDR3 protein: CASSPPGGKGTGELFF
clone size: NA
J gene: TRBJ2-2
D gene: TRBD2
V gene: TRBV5-4

CDR3 DNA: TGCGCCAGCAGAATTTCTTCGGGACAGGGGACGGAGTACTTC
CDR3 protein: CASRISSGQGTEYF
clone size: few
J gene: TRBJ2-7
D gene: TRBD1
V gene: TRBV5-1

CDR3 DNA: TGTGCCAGCACCAGGGGGGACACCGGGGAGCTGTTTTTT
CDR3 protein: CASTRGDTGELFF
clone size: few
J gene: TRBJ2-2
D gene: NA
V gene: TRBV6-5

CDR3 DNA: TGTGCCAGCAGCGGACTAGTTGAGCAGTACTTC
CDR3 protein: CASSGLVEQYF
clone size: NA
J gene: TRBJ2-7
D gene: TRBD2
V gene: TRBV7-9

CDR3 DNA: TGTGCCAGCAGAAGGGACAGGAGCTCCTATAATTCACCCCTCCACTTT
CDR3 protein: CASRRDRSSYNSPLHF
clone size: few
J gene: TRBJ1-6
D gene: TRBD1
V gene: TRBV2

CDR3 DNA: TGTGCCAGTAGTATCAGCACGGTTCGACTCCACGAGCAGTACTTC
CDR3 protein: CASSISTVRLHEQYF
clone size: few
J gene: TRBJ2-7
D gene: NA
V gene: TRBV19

CDR3 DNA: TGTGCCAGCAGCCCGTCGGCAGGCAACACTGAAGCTTTCTTT
CDR3 protein: CASSPSAGNTEAFF
clone size: few
J gene: TRBJ1-1
D gene: NA
V gene: TRBV5-6

CDR3 DNA: TGTGCCAGCAGCTCGGGACTAGCGGGGGGGACCCAGTACTTC
CDR3 protein: CASSSGLAGGTQYF
clone size: NA
J gene: TRBJ2-5
D gene: TRBD2
V gene: TRBV7-2

CDR3 DNA: TGCGCCAGCAGCCAAGCGATAGCGGGGGTGGATGAGCAGTTCTTC
CDR3 protein: CASSQAIAGVDEQFF
clone size: many
J gene: TRBJ2-1
D gene: TRBD2
V gene: TRBV4-1

CDR3 DNA: TGTGCCAGCAGCTCCGGACAGCTAGAGACCCAGTACTTC
CDR3 protein: CASSSGQLETQYF
clone size: few
J gene: TRBJ2-5
D gene: NA
V gene: TRBV5-5

CDR3 DNA: TGTGCCAGCTCCCCCTCAACAGGCAGCACAGATACGCAGTATTTT
CDR3 protein: CASSPSTGSTDTQYF
clone size: few
J gene: TRBJ2-3
D gene: NA
V gene: TRBV18

CDR3 DNA: TGTGCCAGCAAAACCAGGGCTGAAGCTTTCTTT
CDR3 protein: CASKTRAEAFF
clone size: few
J gene: TRBJ1-1
D gene: NA
V gene: TRBV6-6

CDR3 DNA: TGTGCCAGCACTCGGACCGGGACAGGGATCACAGATACGCAGTATTTT
CDR3 protein: CASTRTGTGITDTQYF
clone size: few
J gene: TRBJ2-3
D gene: TRBD1
V gene: TRBV7-6

CDR3 DNA: TGTGCCAGCGTTAATAGCGGGGGGGCCGGAGATACGCAGTATTTT
CDR3 protein: CASVNSGGAGDTQYF
clone size: many
J gene: TRBJ2-3
D gene: TRBD2
V gene: TRBV19

CDR3 DNA: TGTGCCAGCAGTCTGGAAGTCCAGGGCTCCCAGCATTTT
CDR3 protein: CASSLEVQGSQHF
clone size: many
J gene: TRBJ1-5
D gene: NA
V gene: TRBV28

CDR3 DNA: TGTGCCAGCAGCTTAGCGGTGCGGGGGCCAATAAGCACAGATACGCAGTATTTT
CDR3 protein: CASSLAVRGPISTDTQYF
clone size: NA
J gene: TRBJ2-3
D gene: NA
V gene: TRBV7-2

CDR3 DNA: TGTGCCAGCAGTTTATCGGCCTGGGACAGTACTAGCTATGGCTACACCTTC
CDR3 protein: CASSLSAWDSTSYGYTF
clone size: few
J gene: TRBJ1-2
D gene: TRBD1
V gene: TRBV27

CDR3 DNA: TGTGCCAGCAGATCACTGACTCGCAGCACAGATACGCAGTATTTT
CDR3 protein: CASRSLTRSTDTQYF
clone size: many
J gene: TRBJ2-3
D gene: NA
V gene: TRBV2

CDR3 DNA: TGTGCCAGTATGACAGGGGGCGGGGAGCAGTTCTTC
CDR3 protein: CASMTGGGEQFF
clone size: few
J gene: TRBJ2-1
D gene: TRBD1
V gene: TRBV19

CDR3 DNA: TGTGCCAGCAGCGTAGACCCAGGGGGGCAAGGTACCGGGGAGCTGTTTTTT
CDR3 protein: CASSVDPGGQGTGELFF
clone size: NA
J gene: TRBJ2-2
D gene: NA
V gene: TRBV9

CDR3 DNA: TGCGCCAGCAGCCCGAGTAGCTCCTACAATGAGCAGTTCTTC
CDR3 protein: CASSPSSSYNEQFF
clone size: NA
J gene: TRBJ2-1
D gene: NA
V gene: TRBV5-1

CDR3 DNA: TGTGCCAGCGGAGGAGTATGGGGTGAAAAACTGTTTTTT
CDR3 protein: CASGGVWGEKLFF
clone size: few
J gene: TRBJ1-4
D gene: NA
V gene: TRBV2

CDR3 DNA: TGTGCCAGCAGCCTACCGGTGGGACAGGGGGCTTACGAGCAGTACTTC
CDR3 protein: CASSLPVGQGAYEQYF
clone size: many
J gene: TRBJ2-7
D gene: TRBD1
V gene: TRBV5-6

CDR3 DNA: TGCAGCGTGGACGATCCGGGAGTGGACATTCAGTACTTC
CDR3 protein: CSVDDPGVDIQYF
clone size: many
J gene: TRBJ2-4
D gene: NA
V gene: TRBV29-1

CDR3 DNA: TGTGCCAGCAGCCTGGGGACAGGGTGGACCGATACGCAGTATTTT
CDR3 protein: CASSLGTGWTDTQYF
clone size: NA
J gene: TRBJ2-3
D gene: TRBD1
V gene: TRBV5-6

CDR3 DNA: TGCGCCAGCAAGGAAGGGACAGCAGATACGCAGTATTTT
CDR3 protein: CASKEGTADTQYF
clone size: NA
J gene: TRBJ2-3
D gene: TRBD1
V gene: TRBV5-1

CDR3 DNA: TGCGCCAGCAGATTCACAGCACAAGAGACCCAGTACTTC
CDR3 protein: CASRFTAQETQYF
clone size: few
J gene: TRBJ2-5
D gene: NA
V gene: TRBV5-1

CDR3 DNA: TGTGCCAGCAGTGAGCAACAGAGCTCCTACAATGAGCAGTTCTTC
CDR3 protein: CASSEQQSSYNEQFF
clone size: NA
J gene: TRBJ2-1
D gene: NA
V gene: TRBV6-1

CDR3 DNA: TGTGCCAGCTCACCAGCACCGGGACTAGCGGGGCCTGAGCAGTTCTTC
CDR3 protein: CASSPAPGLAGPEQFF
clone size: many
J gene: TRBJ2-1
D gene: TRBD2
V gene: TRBV18

CDR3 DNA: TGTGCCAGCAGCCAAGCTCGATCAGGAGAGCAGTTCTTC
CDR3 protein: CASSQARSGEQFF
clone size: few
J gene: TRBJ2-1
D gene: NA
V gene: TRBV14

CDR3 DNA: TGTGCCAGCAGCCCCCGGGGGGGCTCCTACGAGCAGTACTTC
CDR3 protein: CASSPRGGSYEQYF
clone size: NA
J gene: TRBJ2-7
D gene: TRBD2
V gene: TRBV5-4

CDR3 DNA: TGCAGCGTGGTTTGGACAGTTAACACTGAAGCTTTCTTT
CDR3 protein: CSVVWTVNTEAFF
clone size: NA
J gene: TRBJ1-1
D gene: NA
V gene: TRBV29-1

CDR3 DNA: TGTGCCAGCAGCTTAGGGGGCCCAGGTGGAGAGACCCAGTACTTC
CDR3 protein: CASSLGGPGGETQYF
clone size: few
J gene: TRBJ2-5
D gene: NA
V gene: TRBV7-2

CDR3 DNA: TGTGCCAGCAGTGAAGCGTGGACAGACTACGAGCAGTACTTC
CDR3 protein: CASSEAWTDYEQYF
clone size: NA
J gene: TRBJ2-7
D gene: NA
V gene: TRBV6-1

CDR3 DNA: TGTGCCAGCAGCTCGGGGTTCGACACTGAAGCTTTCTTT
CDR3 protein: CASSSGFDTEAFF
clone size: few
J gene: TRBJ1-1
D gene: NA
V gene: TRBV5-4

CDR3 DNA: TGTGCCAGCAATAGCGGGACAGCCGGCACAGATACGCAGTATTTT
CDR3 protein: CASNSGTAGTDTQYF
clone size: few
J gene: TRBJ2-3
D gene: NA
V gene: TRBV6-5

CDR3 DNA: TGTGCCAGCAGTGCGGGACAGGGGGTAGAGTATGGCTACACCTTC
CDR3 protein: CASSAGQGVEYGYTF
clone size: NA
J gene: TRBJ1-2
D gene: TRBD1
V gene: TRBV7-6

CDR3 DNA: TGTGCCAGCAGCGTGGGGGGGAGTGGGGCCCAAGAGACCCAGTACTTC
CDR3 protein: CASSVGGSGAQETQYF
clone size: NA
J gene: TRBJ2-5
D gene: TRBD2
V gene: TRBV9

CDR3 DNA: TGTGCCAGCAGTGAGGCGGAGGCTTATAATTCACCCCTCCACTTT
CDR3 protein: CASSEAEAYNSPLHF
clone size: NA
J gene: TRBJ1-6
D gene: NA
V gene: TRBV2

CDR3 DNA: TGTGCCAGCTCACCCTTCGGCGGCGGGGGATCCTACGAGCAGTACTTC
CDR3 protein: CASSPFGGGGSYEQYF
clone size: few
J gene: TRBJ2-7
D gene: TRBD2
V gene: TRBV18

CDR3 DNA: TGCGCCAGCAGCCCCGTCCCGGGACAGGGTCCCACCGGGGAGCTGTTTTTT
CDR3 protein: CASSPVPGQGPTGELFF
clone size: NA
J gene: TRBJ2-2
D gene: TRBD1
V gene: TRBV5-1

CDR3 DNA: TGTGCCAGCAGTGCCGCGGGGTATAATGGCTACACCTTC
CDR3 protein: CASSAAGYNGYTF
clone size: NA
J gene: TRBJ1-2
D gene: NA
V gene: TRBV6-5

CDR3 DNA: TGTGCCAGCAGTACCCGGGACAGGGGCAATCAGCCCCAGCATTTT
CDR3 protein: CASSTRDRGNQPQHF
clone size: NA
J gene: TRBJ1-5
D gene: TRBD1
V gene: TRBV6-5